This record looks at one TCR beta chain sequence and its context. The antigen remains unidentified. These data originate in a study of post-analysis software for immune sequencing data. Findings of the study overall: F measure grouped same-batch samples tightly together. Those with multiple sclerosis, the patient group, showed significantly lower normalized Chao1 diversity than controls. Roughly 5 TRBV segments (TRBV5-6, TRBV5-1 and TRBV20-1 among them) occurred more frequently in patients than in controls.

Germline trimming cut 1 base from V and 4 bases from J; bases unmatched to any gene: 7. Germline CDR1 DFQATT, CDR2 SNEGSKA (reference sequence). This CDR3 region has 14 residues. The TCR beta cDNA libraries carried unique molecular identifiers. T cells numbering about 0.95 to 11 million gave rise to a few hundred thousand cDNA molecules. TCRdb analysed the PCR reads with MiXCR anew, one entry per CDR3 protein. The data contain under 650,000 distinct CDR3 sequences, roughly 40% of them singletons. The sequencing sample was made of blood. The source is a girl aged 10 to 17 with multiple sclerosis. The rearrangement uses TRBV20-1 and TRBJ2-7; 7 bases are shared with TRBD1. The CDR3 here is CSARGWGTEYEQYF. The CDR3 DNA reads TGCAGTGCTAGAGGCTGGGGGACAGAGTACGAGCAGTACTTC.